A selection of T cell receptor beta chains follows, all from one sample in a study of blood T cell repertoires in COVID-19. Measured with immunoSEQ multiplex PCR; TCRdb has only the in-frame clones, and not every one. The sample has approximately 300,000 clones; 86% are singletons. Input material: PBMCs or T cells enriched from blood (not recorded which). The receptor set was obtained from a woman younger than 35 who had recovered from COVID-19. CDR3s include the opening cysteine and the closing phenylalanine or tryptophan. Each record gives: D gene, V gene, clone size, J gene, CDR3 DNA, CDR3 protein. The D gene is left open where the match is weak. Rows may omit the clone size; those that give it use once, few, many or a size class.

>TRBD2|TRBV30|-|TRBJ2-2
TGTGCCTGGAGCGTTAGCGGGAGGCAGGAGCTGTTTTTT
CAWSVSGRQELFF
>-|TRBV9|-|TRBJ2-1
TGTGCCAGCAGCCCCATCTCGGGAGACCCGGGTTACAATGAGCAGTTCTTC
CASSPISGDPGYNEQFF
>TRBD1|TRBV9|-|TRBJ2-2
TGTGCCAGCAGCGTAGATATAGGGGGCGCCGACACCGGGGAGCTGTTTTTT
CASSVDIGGADTGELFF
>-|TRBV3-1/TRBV3-2|-|TRBJ1-4
TGTGCCAGCAGCCGTACAGGGTCATCTAATGAAAAACTGTTTTTT
CASSRTGSSNEKLFF
>TRBD1|TRBV19|-|TRBJ1-2
TGTGCCAGTAGTACAGACAGGGGACAAGGCTACACCTTC
CASSTDRGQGYTF
>TRBD1|TRBV7-2|-|TRBJ1-4
TGTGCCAGCAGCTTGAGGGGGACAGCGTCAAATGAAAAACTGTTTTTT
CASSLRGTASNEKLFF
>-|TRBV11-2|-|TRBJ1-1
TGTGCCAGCAGCTTAGATCTCGATAGCACTGAAGCTTTCTTT
CASSLDLDSTEAFF
>-|TRBV6-2/TRBV6-3|-|TRBJ2-7
TGTGCCAGCAGTTTCGTCCGAGGTAGCTACGAGCAGTACTTC
CASSFVRGSYEQYF
>-|TRBV9|once|TRBJ1-5
TGTGCCAGCAGCTCCTCCGGGGAGAATCAGCCCCAGCATTTT
CASSSSGENQPQHF
>-|TRBV18|-|TRBJ2-3
TGTGCCAGCTCACCAGGAGTCAGCACAGATACGCAGTATTTT
CASSPGVSTDTQYF
>-|TRBV10-3|-|TRBJ2-7
TGTGCCACCGTGGGGGGTACATCCCAAGGTTACGAGCAGTACTTC
CATVGGTSQGYEQYF
>TRBD1|TRBV5-4|-|TRBJ1-1
TGTGCCAGCAGCTTAGGGACAGGGGGCACTGAAGCTTTCTTT
CASSLGTGGTEAFF
>-|TRBV7-2|-|TRBJ1-3
TGTGCCAGCAGCTACAGGGTGTCCGGAAACACCATATATTTT
CASSYRVSGNTIYF
>-|TRBV7-9|-|TRBJ2-2
TGTGCCAGCAGCTTAGCGTTGCTGGGGCGAGGGGAGCTGTTTTTT
CASSLALLGRGELFF
>-|TRBV9|-|TRBJ1-6
TGTGCCAGCAGCGTATCCGGGAATTCACCCCTCCACTTT
CASSVSGNSPLHF
>-|TRBV15|-|TRBJ2-3
TGTGCCACCAGCAGAGCCCAGGGGATAGTAGATACGCAGTATTTT
CATSRAQGIVDTQYF
>-|TRBV12-3/TRBV12-4|-|TRBJ2-3
TGTGCCAGCAGTCCTAGAGATACGCAGTATTTT
CASSPRDTQYF
>TRBD1|TRBV19|-|TRBJ2-2
TGTGCCAGTACCCCCCGGGGGACGGGGACAGGGCACACCGGGGAGCTGTTTTTT
CASTPRGTGTGHTGELFF
>-|TRBV29-1|-|TRBJ2-1
TGCAGCGTTGAGATGAGCTCCTACAATGAGCAGTTCTTC
CSVEMSSYNEQFF
>-|TRBV3-1/TRBV3-2|-|TRBJ2-6
TGTGCCAGCAGCCAGTGGAGGGTACAGAGGGCTGGGGCCAACGTCCTGACTTTC
CASSQWRVQRAGANVLTF
>-|TRBV27|-|TRBJ1-2
TGTGCCAGCAGTTTATCGGGCACCAATGGCTACACCTTC
CASSLSGTNGYTF
>-|TRBV15|-|TRBJ1-2
TGTGCCACCCAGACAGAAGCAACTAACTATGGCTACACCTTC
CATQTEATNYGYTF
>-|TRBV12-3/TRBV12-4|-|TRBJ2-1
TGTGCCAGCAGTGATTCAGGGGCCAATGAGCAGTTCTTC
CASSDSGANEQFF
>-|TRBV7-9|-|TRBJ2-1
TGTGCCAGCAGCGCAACCTTGGGGGGAGGTGAGCAGTTCTTC
CASSATLGGGEQFF
>-|TRBV30|once|TRBJ1-6
TGTGCCTGGAGTGTTCGAGAGGATTCACCCCTCCACTTT
CAWSVREDSPLHF